This T cell receptor (beta chain) was profiled in a study of lymphopenia after photon versus proton radiotherapy (dated by TCRdb to the late 2010s). As for the study more broadly: In patients with gastrointestinal tumors who developed high-grade lymphopenia, the study compared the immunological effects of photon radiation therapy with those of proton radiation therapy. The cohort included 15 to 20 patients with gastrointestinal tumors who developed lymphopenia after receiving either photon or proton therapy. The goal of the study was to describe how the two radiation modalities differ in their effects on the immune system. Overall study results and their limits: After the lymphocyte count nadir, oligoclonal expansion, especially of CD8+ Temra cells, was observed in photon-treated repertoires, and the drop in diversity was driven by this expansion. The survival association was assessed only in patients who died, and better survival with proton therapy was presented by the authors as a possibility rather than a demonstrated result. Across the cohort, an inverse correlation was found between a larger post-nadir drop in TCR diversity and overall survival time among patients who died. Relative stability during treatment was observed in proton-treated patients, whereas loss of naive T cells and TCR diversity and gain of effector/memory populations were observed in photon-treated patients.

About this clone: Its specific antigen is unknown. No much larger clone is present one base from it, and per-base qualities are unavailable.

Libraries came from the immunoSEQ multiplex PCR assay. Deep sequencing of rearranged TCR beta loci, alongside multiparametric flow cytometry, was used to profile T cell repertoires. This is the immuneACCESS table as TCRdb keeps it, with only in-frame sequences that have V and J called. A part of the clones is gone; compared with another copy, unresolved V genes explain less than half, and the rest is unexplained. The sample records fewer than 65,000 clones, more than 75% of which are singletons. About 2.5% of the sample goes to the ten largest clones. CDR1 MGHRA and CDR2 YSYEKL were looked up in the germline V gene. V loses 2 bases of germline sequence and J loses 0 bases, and the interval between the two ends is 12 bases. The CDR3 runs 16 amino acids, cysteine and phenylalanine included. Just CDR3 DNA is preserved here, 48 bases in frame from base 1.

The clonotype was recovered from a man aged 40-55 years with gastric cancer. The sequence links TRBV4-1 to TRBJ2-3; no D segment can be confidently identified. Specimen: peripheral blood, collected from a patient treated with photon-based radiotherapy. The DNA sequence reads TGCGCCAGCAGCCAACAATTCCCCGGAAGCACAGATACGCAGTATTTT. This codes for CASSQQFPGSTDTQYF.